The clone carrying this T cell receptor (beta chain) was counted at least ten times. TCRdb called the 5' RACE reads again in MiXCR, with one record for every CDR3 protein. This table has 250,000 to 300,000 distinct CDR3 sequences, 20% appearing once. The entry originates in a study of CD8 T cells in ankylosing spondylitis. V was pared by 2 bases and J by 9 bases, with 4 bases of the junction left unmatched. Germline CDR1 and CDR2: SGHRS and YFSETQ. The CDR3 has 14 residues. Sequenced: blood, either unsorted or a sorted T cell fraction (not recorded which). The source of this sequence is a male donor with ankylosing spondylitis or in good health (not recorded which). The rearrangement joins TRBV5-1 to TRBJ2-1; TRBD2 matches 11 bases. The CDR3 protein is CASSFNLAGGEQFF. The CDR3 DNA reads TGCGCCAGCAGCTTTAACCTAGCGGGAGGTGAGCAGTTCTTC.